The 18 T cell receptor beta chains below were found in one sample sequenced in a study of shared clonotypes between healthy human individuals. This table comes from immunoSEQ multiplex PCR, and its TCRdb copy is limited to in-frame clones, with some not included. The repertoire has fewer than 850,000 clones, around 90% of them found once; the top ten carry 34%. What was sequenced was memory CD8+ T cells from PBMCs. Subset given: CD45RO+ cells pooled with CCR7-negative TemRA cells. These receptors all come from a man between 18 and 29 years old in good health. Some clones in this sample may be carry-over from other donors' samples.

This clone was recorded a few times. The chain couples TRBV9 to TRBJ1-1; D remains ambiguous. This CDR3 spans 14 amino acids. CDR1 is SGDLS, CDR2 YYNGEE, per germline. Trimming shortened V by 5 bases and J by 3 bases, and 14 bases separated the two germline ends. CDR3 DNA: TGTGCCAGCAGAGAAATGACGGGGTACACTGAAGCTTTCTTT. It yields the protein CASREMTGYTEAFF.

The chain links TRBV14 to TRBJ1-5; TRBD1 might be the D (6 bases). Trimming removed 4 bases at V and 9 bases at J, with 19 bases between. Germline V gives CDR1 SGHDN, CDR2 FVKESK. This CDR3 contains 15 residues. The CDR3 bases are TGTGCCAGCAGCCGACAGGCGTCCAGGATTCCGCCCCAGCATTTT. It yields the protein CASSRQASRIPPQHF.

The rearrangement links TRBV7-9 to TRBJ2-1, with unresolved D. This CDR3 region has 14 residues. Germline assignment: CDR1 SEHNR and CDR2 FQNEAQ (reference sequence). Trimming stripped 1 base from V and 4 bases from J, with 8 bases between. This chain's CDR3 is CASSLGVRYNEQFF. The CDR3 DNA follows: TGTGCCAGCAGCTTAGGGGTACGGTACAATGAGCAGTTCTTC.

The gene calls are TRBV5-4 and TRBJ2-7, with a tentative D call TRBD1 (6 bases). The V and J ends lost 2 bases and 2 bases respectively, with 8 bases between them. Germline values: CDR1 SGHNT, CDR2 YYREEE (reference sequence). The CDR3 runs 13 residues. CDR3: CASSFPGAYEQYF. CDR3 bases: TGTGCCAGCAGCTTCCCAGGGGCCTACGAGCAGTACTTC. Using reference TRBV5-4 and TRBJ2-7 for the parts outside the CDR3, the full variable domain is ETGVTQSPTHLIKTRGQQVTLRCSSQSGHNTVSWYQQALGQGPQFIFQYYREEENGRGNFPPRFSGLQFPNYSSELNVNALELDDSALYLCASSFPGAYEQYFGPGTRLTVT.

The V call is TRBV19, the J call TRBJ2-7; 7 bases fit TRBD1. CDR1 and CDR2 (germline): LNHDA, SQIVND (reference sequence). The CDR3 length is 15 residues. V gave up 6 bases and J gave up 0 bases; unmatched junction bases: 8. The CDR3 sequence is CASSTDRSPSYEQYF. The CDR3 nucleotides are TGTGCCAGTAGCACGGACAGGTCACCCTCCTACGAGCAGTACTTC.

The V gene is TRBV2, the J gene TRBJ2-3; TRBD1 matches at 10 bases. The CDR3 is 16 amino acids. The V gene's germline CDR1 is SNHLY and CDR2 FYNNEI. With V trimmed by 3 bases and J by 2 bases, 5 bases remained unmatched. The CDR3 DNA reads TGTGCCAGCAGTGACCCGGGACAGGGGATCACAGATACGCAGTATTTT. Translated: CASSDPGQGITDTQYF.

The chain has TRBV9 and TRBJ2-7, with 8 bases fitting TRBD1. Trimming at V came to 0 bases and at J to 5 bases, leaving 7 bases not matched to a gene. Germline lookup yields CDR1 SGDLS and CDR2 YYNGEE. The length of the CDR3 is 15 residues. CDR3 region: CASSVAGRGLDEQYF. CDR3 in DNA: TGTGCCAGCAGCGTAGCGGGCAGGGGGCTCGACGAGCAGTACTTC.

This clone was observed a few times. The rearrangement joins TRBV30 to TRBJ1-1; no definite D call. This CDR3 is built from 14 residues. Trimming removed 2 bases at V and 5 bases at J, with 15 bases between. Looked up from germline, CDR1 is GTSNPN and CDR2 is SVGIG (reference sequence). The CDR3 DNA reads TGTGCCTGGAGTCCTTATAGGTCGATTACTGAAGCTTTCTTT. Translation: CAWSPYRSITEAFF.

The chain has TRBV7-9 and TRBJ2-1, with 7 bases fitting TRBD1. The junction had 7 bases not matched to a gene; V was cut back by 3 bases and J by 5 bases. Germline loops: CDR1 SEHNR, CDR2 FQNEAQ (reference sequence). This CDR3 has 15 residues. CDR3 region: CASSLRQGVDNEQFF. As DNA, the CDR3 is TGTGCCAGCAGCTTGAGACAGGGCGTTGACAATGAGCAGTTCTTC.

The V call is TRBV7-9, the J call TRBJ1-1; a possible D gene is TRBD1 (6 bases). Germline loops: CDR1 SEHNR, CDR2 FQNEAQ (reference sequence). CDR3 length: 13 residues. V lost 2 bases, J lost 4 bases, and 8 bases lay in between. CDR3 DNA: TGTGCCAGCAGCTTATCAGGGGCCACTGAAGCTTTCTTT. This codes for CASSLSGATEAFF.

V usage is TRBV7-2 and J usage is TRBJ2-4, with D unresolved. The CDR3 consists of 15 residues. CDR1 and CDR2 (germline): SGHTA, FQGNSA. Trimming removed 2 bases from V and 3 bases from J, with 11 bases in between. CDR3 amino acids: CASSLFGGGKNIQYF. The CDR3 bases are TGTGCCAGCAGCTTATTCGGTGGTGGCAAAAACATTCAGTACTTC.

The V gene is TRBV6-1, the J gene TRBJ1-2; a weak D match, TRBD1 (5 bases). The CDR3 consists of 14 residues. Per the germline V gene, CDR1 is MNHNS and CDR2 is SASEGT. Trimming removed 3 bases at V and 4 bases at J, with 12 bases between. CDR3 protein: CASSDWGASYGYTF. DNA for the CDR3: TGTGCCAGCAGTGATTGGGGCGCCAGCTATGGCTACACCTTC.

The rearrangement links TRBV4-3 to TRBJ2-1, with D possibly matching TRBD1 (6 bases). V lost 4 bases and J lost 0, with 10 bases in between. Germline CDR1 and CDR2: LGHNA and YSLEER. This CDR3 is 15 amino acids long. CDR3 in amino acids: CASSLLQGSYNEQFF. The DNA for the CDR3 is TGCGCCAGCAGCCTCCTACAGGGCTCCTACAATGAGCAGTTCTTC.

The chain is built from TRBV28 and TRBJ2-3; weak D call: TRBD1 (5 bases). The length of the CDR3 is 14 residues. In germline, CDR1 is MDHEN, CDR2 SYDVKM. V dropped 2 bases and J dropped 7 bases, with 13 bases sitting between them. The CDR3 nucleotides are TGTGCCAGCAGTTTAAGTGACAGAGGCAATACGCAGTATTTT. Protein: CASSLSDRGNTQYF.

The chain has TRBV5-1 and TRBJ2-2, with D possibly being TRBD2 (6 bases). CDR1 is SGHRS and CDR2 is YFSETQ in the germline V gene. Between the trimmed V and J ends, which lost 1 base and 3 bases, there was a span of 16 bases. The CDR3 is 17 amino acids. CDR3 loop: CASSLRAGYFDTGELFF. CDR3 DNA sequence: TGCGCCAGCAGCTTGCGGGCGGGGTATTTCGACACCGGGGAGCTGTTTTTT. The whole variable domain, remainder taken from reference TRBV5-1 and TRBJ2-2, is KAGVTQTPRYLIKTRGQQVTLSCSPISGHRSVSWYQQTPGQGLQFLFEYFSETQRNKGNFPGRFSGRQFSNSRSEMNVSTLELGDSALYLCASSLRAGYFDTGELFFGEGSRLTVL.

The chain recombines TRBV9 with TRBJ2-2, with TRBD2 matching 8 bases. The CDR3 is 17 amino acids. Germline lookup yields CDR1 SGDLS and CDR2 YYNGEE. J was trimmed by 3 bases and V by 0 bases; bases with no gene match: 7. CDR3 in amino acids: CASSVAGTSSYTGELFF. In DNA form, the CDR3 reads TGTGCCAGCAGCGTAGCTGGGACTAGTTCCTACACCGGGGAGCTGTTTTTT.

This rearrangement joins TRBV9 to TRBJ2-2; tentatively, D is TRBD2 (5 bases). V dropped 1 base and J dropped 5 bases, with 12 bases sitting between them. The CDR3 is 15 residues long. Germline V gene lookup returns CDR1 SGDLS and CDR2 YYNGEE. CDR3 DNA: TGTGCCAGCAGCGTATACAGACGCGGGACCGGGGAGCTGTTTTTT. This codes for CASSVYRRGTGELFF.

The chain uses TRBV5-1 and TRBJ2-7, with 14 bases lining up with TRBD2. Looked up from germline, CDR1 is SGHRS and CDR2 is YFSETQ. V shed 3 bases and J 12 bases; nucleotides not matched to a gene: 11. The CDR3 covers 15 residues. DNA of the CDR3: TGCGCCAGCAGCTCGCCGACTAGCGGGAGGGTGGAGGGGTACTTC. Its translation: CASSSPTSGRVEGYF. Drawing the rest from reference TRBV5-1 and TRBJ2-7, the complete variable domain is KAGVTQTPRYLIKTRGQQVTLSCSPISGHRSVSWYQQTPGQGLQFLFEYFSETQRNKGNFPGRFSGRQFSNSRSEMNVSTLELGDSALYLCASSSPTSGRVEGYFGPGTRLTVT.